These 20 T cell receptor beta chains came from one sample sequenced in a study of vaccination effects on CD4 cells after COVID-19. Pools of viral peptides were used by the ViraFEST assay to expand antigen-specific CD4+ T cells ahead of sequencing. At the end of less than 12 days of culture, CD4+ T cells were isolated. Confirmation by PCR established that the person had SARS-CoV-2 infection between March and December 2020. This table comes from immunoSEQ multiplex PCR, and its TCRdb copy is limited to in-frame clones, with some not included. Counted here are about 70,000 clones, roughly two thirds occurring once; the ten biggest clones make up around 4.6%. These receptors' targets are unknown. The starting material was CD4+ T cells from PBMCs cultured with HIV peptides, obtained before COVID-19 vaccination. Specified subset: HIV-1 Nef peptide pool negative control/reference culture. All receptors come from a human donor who had a prior SARS-CoV-2 infection.

This chain links TRBV12-3 or TRBV12-4 with TRBJ2-1, with D perhaps TRBD2 (5 bases). Trimming cost V 8 bases and J 8 bases, with 16 bases left between them. The CDR3 is 13 residues long. The CDR3 nucleotides are TGTGCCAGCGTACGGGGAAGCCTCTATGAGCAGTTCTTC. Translation gives CASVRGSLYEQFF.

The DNA for the CDR3 is TGTGCAAGTCGCCCCTATGGGGGAAACACAGATACGCAGTATTTT. Translation: CASRPYGGNTDTQYF. The V gene is TRBV12-2, the J gene TRBJ2-3. TRBV12-2 is a known pseudogene. CDR3 length: 15 amino acids.

This rearrangement joins TRBV4-2 to TRBJ2-7, with TRBD2 identical over 12 bases. This CDR3 is built from 18 residues. The germline gives CDR1 LGHNA, CDR2 YNFKEQ. V lost 3 bases, J lost 2 bases, and 11 bases stayed unmatched. CDR3 nucleotides: TGTGCCAGCAGCCAGACTAGCGGGAGTCCCAACCTTCCCTACGAGCAGTACTTC. Translation gives CASSQTSGSPNLPYEQYF.

The chain combines TRBV27 with TRBJ1-4; D is perhaps TRBD1 (5 bases). The V gene lost 6 bases and the J gene lost 4 bases, with 21 bases spanning the gap. This CDR3 has 17 residues. From germline, CDR1 is MNHEY and CDR2 SMNVEV (reference sequence). The CDR3 spells CASSRYPDSGGNEKLFF. The CDR3 DNA reads TGTGCCAGCAGCCGATACCCTGACAGTGGGGGTAATGAAAAACTGTTTTTT.

The CDR3 spells CASRLTSGRLSHEQFF. As DNA, the CDR3 is TGTGCCAGCAGGTTAACTAGCGGGAGGTTGTCCCATGAGCAGTTCTTC. The V call is TRBV6-6, the J call TRBJ2-1; 12 bases fit TRBD2. CDR3 size: 16 residues. V lost 6 bases and J lost 8; bases outside the gene matches: 11. Germline CDR1 is MNHNY and CDR2 is SVGAGI (reference sequence).

This chain links TRBV5-6 with TRBJ2-5; 10 bases match TRBD2. From germline, CDR1 is SGHDT and CDR2 YYEEEE. CDR3 length: 15 amino acids. The V and J ends lost 2 bases and 5 bases, in that order; junction bases with no gene match: 6. The CDR3 bases are TGTGCCAGCAGCTTACCTAGCGGGGGATCTGAGACCCAGTACTTC. Protein sequence: CASSLPSGGSETQYF.

The chain couples TRBV6-2 or TRBV6-3 to TRBJ2-7; D may be TRBD1 (5 bases). The CDR3 contains 13 residues. Germline CDR1 and CDR2: MNHEY and SVGEGT. Trimming shortened V by 4 bases and J by 4 bases, and 11 bases separated the two germline ends. CDR3 sequence (DNA): TGTGCCAGCAGTTTAAGGGGCTCGTACGAGCAGTACTTC. This sequence encodes CASSLRGSYEQYF.

This chain connects TRBV6-6 to TRBJ2-7; D is perhaps TRBD2 (6 bases). CDR3 length: 12 residues. The germline V and J ends were trimmed by 4 bases and 4 bases, with 8 bases remaining between them. Looked up from germline, CDR1 is MNHNY and CDR2 is SVGAGI (reference sequence). CDR3 bases: TGTGCCAGCAGTTCAGGGAGGTACGAGCAGTACTTC. It is translated as CASSSGRYEQYF.

In its sample, this clone was seen once. This chain connects TRBV18 to TRBJ2-7; 7 positions agree with TRBD2. The V gene end was trimmed by 1 base and the J gene end by 4 bases; junction bases not matched to a gene: 7. The CDR3 covers 15 residues. Germline CDR1 and CDR2: KGHSH and LQKENI. The CDR3 is CASSPRGGGGYEQYF. CDR3 in DNA: TGTGCCAGCTCACCACGAGGAGGCGGGGGATACGAGCAGTACTTC.

The J gene is TRBJ1-3, the V gene TRBV7-9, with TRBD1 identical over 10 bases. Germline loops: CDR1 SEHNR, CDR2 FQNEAQ (reference sequence). V trimming: 5 bases; J trimming: 7 bases; junction bases outside the gene matches: 8. The CDR3 has 15 amino acids. The CDR3 DNA is TGTGCCAGCAGCCCAGGGACAGGGGATAGGAACACCATATATTTT. Translated: CASSPGTGDRNTIYF.

V and J are TRBV3-1 (or the pseudogene TRBV3-2) and TRBJ2-5; possible D gene TRBD2, 6 bases. The V end lost 2 bases, the J end lost 3 bases, and 7 bases lay between the germline ends. Germline lookup yields CDR1 LGHDT and CDR2 YNNKEL (reference sequence). The CDR3 covers 13 residues. The CDR3 region is CASSQWGEETQYF. DNA for the CDR3: TGTGCCAGCAGCCAATGGGGGGAAGAGACCCAGTACTTC.

This clone was detected a few times. The CDR3 here is CASSLRQGGSQPQHF. Written as DNA, the CDR3 is TGTGCCAGCAGCTTAAGGCAGGGTGGGAGTCAGCCCCAGCATTTT. This rearrangement joins TRBV7-2 to TRBJ1-5; D is possibly TRBD1 (5 bases). In germline, CDR1 is SGHTA, CDR2 FQGNSA. The CDR3 extends over 15 amino acids. V lost 2 bases and J lost 6, with 14 bases in between.

The chain uses TRBV12-5 and TRBJ2-3; D not resolved. V was pared by 4 bases and J by 0 bases, with 11 bases between. CDR3 length equals 15 residues. Germline CDR1 reads LGHNT; CDR2 reads FRNRAP. The CDR3 protein is CASGWGSTSTDTQYF. The CDR3 DNA sequence: TGTGCTAGTGGTTGGGGATCGACTAGCACAGATACGCAGTATTTT.

This clone was detected only once. This rearrangement joins TRBV24-1 to TRBJ2-3, with TRBD2 matching over 8 bases. The CDR3 is made up of 18 amino acids. The germline V gene has CDR1 KGHDR and CDR2 SFDVKD. V lost 1 base, J lost 0 bases, and 8 bases stayed unmatched. The CDR3: CATSDFPAGASSTDTQYF. The CDR3 DNA sequence: TGTGCCACCAGTGATTTCCCAGCGGGAGCCTCTAGCACAGATACGCAGTATTTT.

In its sample, this clone was seen once. DNA for the CDR3: TGTGCCAGCAGTGAAGGGGTTTTATCTTACGAGCAGTACTTC. It specifies CASSEGVLSYEQYF. V gene TRBV6-1 combines with J gene TRBJ2-7; D ambiguous. V was clipped by 1 base and J by 4 bases, with 11 bases between them. This CDR3 has 14 amino acids. In germline, CDR1 is MNHNS, CDR2 SASEGT.

V and J are TRBV5-6 and TRBJ1-4, with 10 nucleotides matching TRBD1. Per germline, CDR1 SGHDT and CDR2 YYEEEE. Trimming removed 4 bases from V and 6 bases from J; junction bases left unmatched: 12. CDR3 length: 17 amino acids. CDR3 protein: CASSQRQGARDYEKLFF. The CDR3 coding sequence is TGTGCCAGCAGCCAGAGACAGGGGGCGCGGGATTATGAAAAACTGTTTTTT.

The chain combines TRBV5-1 with TRBJ1-1; 8 nucleotides match TRBD1. From germline, CDR1 is SGHRS and CDR2 YFSETQ. The CDR3 runs 15 residues. Unmatched junction bases numbered 4, after V lost 1 base and J lost 2 bases. CDR3 DNA: TGCGCCAGCAGCTTGTTGGGGACAGGCAACACTGAAGCTTTCTTT. It is translated as CASSLLGTGNTEAFF.

This chain joins TRBV2 and TRBJ1-6; the match to TRBD1 covers 8 bases. Germline CDR1 reads SNHLY; CDR2 reads FYNNEI. Trimming cost V 4 bases and J 10 bases; bases outside gene matches: 12. CDR3 length: 16 residues. The CDR3 loop reads CASSVLGQDYGSPLHF. CDR3 DNA sequence: TGTGCCAGCAGTGTACTGGGACAGGATTACGGGTCACCCCTCCACTTT.

The gene calls are TRBV11-3 and TRBJ2-3; TRBD2 aligns across 12 bases. V lost 5 bases and J lost 2; bases outside the gene matches: 5. CDR3 length equals 16 residues. Germline lookup yields CDR1 SGHNT and CDR2 YENEEA. CDR3 bases: TGTGCCAGCAGCGCCCGACTAGCGGGAGCCACAGATACGCAGTATTTT. The encoded protein is CASSARLAGATDTQYF.

This chain connects TRBV18 to TRBJ2-1; the match to TRBD2 covers 9 bases. Trimming removed 3 bases from V and 5 bases from J; junction bases left unmatched: 5. The CDR3 totals 15 residues. Germline V CDR1 and CDR2: KGHSH, LQKENI. The CDR3 DNA sequence: TGTGCCAGCTCACCTATAGCGGGGGCCGACAATGAGCAGTTCTTC. It is translated as CASSPIAGADNEQFF.